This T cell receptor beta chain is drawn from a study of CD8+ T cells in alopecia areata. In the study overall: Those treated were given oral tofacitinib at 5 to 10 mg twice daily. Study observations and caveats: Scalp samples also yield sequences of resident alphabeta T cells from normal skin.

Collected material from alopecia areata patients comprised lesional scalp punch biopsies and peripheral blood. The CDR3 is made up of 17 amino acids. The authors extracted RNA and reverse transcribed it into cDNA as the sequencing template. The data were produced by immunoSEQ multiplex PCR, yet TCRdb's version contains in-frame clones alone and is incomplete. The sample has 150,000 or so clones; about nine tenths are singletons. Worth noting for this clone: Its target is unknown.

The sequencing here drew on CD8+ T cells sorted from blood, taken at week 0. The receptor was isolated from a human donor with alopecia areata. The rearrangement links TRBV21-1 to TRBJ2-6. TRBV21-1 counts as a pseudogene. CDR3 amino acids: CASTPGAEHSGANVLTF. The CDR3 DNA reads TGTGCCAGCACTCCCGGGGCGGAGCACTCTGGGGCCAACGTCCTGACTTTC.